The rows below give T cell receptor beta chains drawn from one sample of a study of shared clonotypes between healthy human individuals. Libraries were prepared by immunoSEQ multiplex PCR; TCRdb keeps only in-frame clonotypes and omits some of them. The data contain around 600,000 clones, roughly 98% of them singletons. The sequencing input was naive CD8+ T cells sorted from blood. These receptors were taken from a man aged 30 to 45 in good health. The CDR3 runs from the conserved cysteine through the conserved F or W. The D gene is left open where the match is weak. Rows give clone size only sometimes, using once, few, many, or a class for an expanded clone.

clone size	D gene	V gene	J gene	CDR3 protein	CDR3 DNA
-	-	TRBV5-1	TRBJ2-1	CASSLELASGEQFF	TGCGCCAGCAGCTTGGAACTAGCTTCCGGTGAGCAGTTCTTC
-	-	TRBV27	TRBJ2-1	CASSHPNSSSYNEQFF	TGTGCCAGCAGTCACCCTAACTCCAGCTCCTACAATGAGCAGTTCTTC
-	TRBD1	TRBV7-8	TRBJ2-7	CASSFTGVKDEQYF	TGTGCCAGCAGCTTCACAGGGGTCAAGGACGAGCAGTACTTC
-	-	TRBV27	TRBJ2-3	CASSLSGDTQYF	TGTGCCAGCAGCCTCTCGGGGGATACGCAGTATTTT
-	TRBD2	TRBV4-2	TRBJ2-3	CASSQRTSGTDTQYF	TGTGCCAGCAGCCAGCGGACTAGCGGCACAGATACGCAGTATTTT
once	-	TRBV7-2	TRBJ2-3	CASSAGTDTQYF	TGTGCCAGCTCGGCAGGCACAGATACGCAGTATTTT
-	-	TRBV30	TRBJ2-7	CACTGTGGSYEQYF	TGTGCCTGTACCGGGACTGGGGGCTCCTACGAGCAGTACTTC
-	-	TRBV6-1	TRBJ2-3	CASRGPGYTDTQYF	TGTGCCAGCAGGGGGCCGGGGTACACAGATACGCAGTATTTT
-	TRBD2	TRBV12-5	TRBJ2-1	CASGYLAGGYNEQFF	TGTGCTAGTGGTTACCTAGCGGGAGGTTACAATGAGCAGTTCTTC
-	TRBD2	TRBV19	TRBJ2-5	CASSMTSGSGETQYF	TGTGCCAGTAGTATGACTAGCGGGAGTGGAGAGACCCAGTACTTC